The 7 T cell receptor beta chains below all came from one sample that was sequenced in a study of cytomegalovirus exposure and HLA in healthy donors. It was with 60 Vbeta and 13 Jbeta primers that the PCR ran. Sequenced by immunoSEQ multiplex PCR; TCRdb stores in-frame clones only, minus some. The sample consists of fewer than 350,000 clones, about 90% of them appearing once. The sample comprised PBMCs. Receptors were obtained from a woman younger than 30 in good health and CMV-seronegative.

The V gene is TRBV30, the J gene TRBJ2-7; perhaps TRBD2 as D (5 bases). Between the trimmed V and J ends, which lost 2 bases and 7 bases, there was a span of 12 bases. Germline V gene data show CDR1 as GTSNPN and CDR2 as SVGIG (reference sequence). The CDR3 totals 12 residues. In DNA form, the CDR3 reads TGTGCCTGGAGTTCCCAGCGGCCAGAGCAGTACTTC. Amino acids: CAWSSQRPEQYF. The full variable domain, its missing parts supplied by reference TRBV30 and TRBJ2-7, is SQTIHQWPATLVQPVGSPLSLECTVEGTSNPNLYWYRQAAGRGLQLLFYSVGIGQISSEVPQNLSASRPQDRQFILSSKKLLLSDSGFYLCAWSSQRPEQYFGPGTRLTVT.

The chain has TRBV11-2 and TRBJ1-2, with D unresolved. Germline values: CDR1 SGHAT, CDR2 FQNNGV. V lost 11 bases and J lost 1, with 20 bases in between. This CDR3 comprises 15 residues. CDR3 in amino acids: CASSTASPVNYGYTF. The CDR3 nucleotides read TGTGCCTCCAGCACGGCTAGTCCCGTTAACTATGGCTACACCTTC.

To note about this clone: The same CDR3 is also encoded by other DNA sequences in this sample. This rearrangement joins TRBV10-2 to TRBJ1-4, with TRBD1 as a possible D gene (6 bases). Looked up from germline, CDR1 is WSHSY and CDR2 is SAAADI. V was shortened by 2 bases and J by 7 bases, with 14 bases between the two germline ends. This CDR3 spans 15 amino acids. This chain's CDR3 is CASSELGTTGEKLFF. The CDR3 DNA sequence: TGCGCCAGCAGTGAGCTGGGGACAACGGGTGAAAAACTGTTTTTT.

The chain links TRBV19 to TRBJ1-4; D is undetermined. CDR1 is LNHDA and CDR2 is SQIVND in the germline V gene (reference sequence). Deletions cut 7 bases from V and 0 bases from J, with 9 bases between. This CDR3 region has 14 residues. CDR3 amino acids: CASTTGATNEKLFF. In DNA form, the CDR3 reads TGTGCCAGTACCACTGGTGCAACTAATGAAAAACTGTTTTTT.

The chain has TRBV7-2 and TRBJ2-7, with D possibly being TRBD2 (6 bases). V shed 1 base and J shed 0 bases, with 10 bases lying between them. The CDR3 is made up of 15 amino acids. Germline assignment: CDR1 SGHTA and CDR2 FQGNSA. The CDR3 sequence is CASSLGLAYSYEQYF. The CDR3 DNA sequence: TGTGCCAGCAGCTTAGGGCTAGCGTACTCCTACGAGCAGTACTTC. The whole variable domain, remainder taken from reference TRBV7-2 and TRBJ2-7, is GAGVSQSPSNKVTEKGKDVELRCDPISGHTALYWYRQSLGQGLEFLIYFQGNSAPDKSGLPSDRFSAERTGGSVSTLTIQRTQQEDSAVYLCASSLGLAYSYEQYFGPGTRLTVT.

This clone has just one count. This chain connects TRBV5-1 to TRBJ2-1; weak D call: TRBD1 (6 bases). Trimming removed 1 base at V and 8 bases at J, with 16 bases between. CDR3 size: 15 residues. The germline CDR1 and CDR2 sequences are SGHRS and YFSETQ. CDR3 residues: CASSLFQGPGDEQFF. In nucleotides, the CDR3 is TGCGCCAGCAGCTTGTTCCAGGGGCCTGGGGATGAGCAGTTCTTC.

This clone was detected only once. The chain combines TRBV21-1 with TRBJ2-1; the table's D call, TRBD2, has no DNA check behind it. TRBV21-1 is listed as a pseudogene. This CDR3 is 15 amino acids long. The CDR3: CASNPPGAPYNEQFF. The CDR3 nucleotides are TGTGCCAGCAACCCTCCGGGAGCCCCCTACAATGAGCAGTTCTTC.